The present entry profiles one TCR beta chain with its context. V lost 2 bases and J 8 bases, leaving 21 bases between the germline ends. This CDR3 has 16 amino acids. Germline V gene data show CDR1 as GTSNPN and CDR2 as SVGIG (reference sequence). This entry comes from a study of cytomegalovirus exposure and HLA in healthy donors. PCR amplification relied on 60 Vbeta primers (plus 13 Jbeta primers). Assay used: immunoSEQ multiplex PCR; TCRdb lists only in-frame clones, some missing. The sample shows about 160,000 clones, around four fifths of them seen only once. Sequenced sample: PBMCs. The origin of this receptor is a female donor in good health and CMV-seronegative. This chain links TRBV30 with TRBJ1-4; D is uncertain. In nucleotides, the CDR3 is TGTGCCTGGAGTTTACCGATAGACGGAAAGAGGGAAAAACTGTTTTTT. This gives the protein CAWSLPIDGKREKLFF.